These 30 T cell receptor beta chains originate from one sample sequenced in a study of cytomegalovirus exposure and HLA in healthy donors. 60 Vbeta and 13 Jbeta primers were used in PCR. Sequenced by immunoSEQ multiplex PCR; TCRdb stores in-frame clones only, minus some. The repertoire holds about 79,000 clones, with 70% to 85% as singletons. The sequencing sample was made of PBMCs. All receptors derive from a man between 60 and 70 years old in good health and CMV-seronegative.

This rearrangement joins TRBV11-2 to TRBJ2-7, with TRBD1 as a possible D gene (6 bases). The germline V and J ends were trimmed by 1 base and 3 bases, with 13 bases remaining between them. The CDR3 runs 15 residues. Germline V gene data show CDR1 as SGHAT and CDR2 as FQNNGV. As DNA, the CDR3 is TGTGCCAGCAGCTTAGGTCTGGACAGTCTCTACGAGCAGTACTTC. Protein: CASSLGLDSLYEQYF.

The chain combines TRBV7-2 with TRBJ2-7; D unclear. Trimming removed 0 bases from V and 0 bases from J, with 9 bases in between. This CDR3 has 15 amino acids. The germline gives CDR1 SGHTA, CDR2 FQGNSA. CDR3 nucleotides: TGTGCCAGCAGCTTAGCGGGCAGAAACTCCTACGAGCAGTACTTC. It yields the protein CASSLAGRNSYEQYF.

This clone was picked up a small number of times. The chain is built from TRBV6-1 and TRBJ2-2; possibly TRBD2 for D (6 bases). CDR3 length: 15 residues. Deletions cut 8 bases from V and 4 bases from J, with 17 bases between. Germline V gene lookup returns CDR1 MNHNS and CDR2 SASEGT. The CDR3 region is CASSPSLGGTGELFF. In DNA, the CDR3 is TGTGCCAGCTCACCTAGCTTGGGGGGCACCGGGGAGCTGTTTTTT.

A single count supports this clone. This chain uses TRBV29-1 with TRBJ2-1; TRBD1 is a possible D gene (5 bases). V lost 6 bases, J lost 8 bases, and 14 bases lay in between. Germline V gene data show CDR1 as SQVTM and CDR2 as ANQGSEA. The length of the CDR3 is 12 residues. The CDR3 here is CSVEILGDEQFF. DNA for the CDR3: TGCAGCGTCGAGATCCTAGGGGATGAGCAGTTCTTC.

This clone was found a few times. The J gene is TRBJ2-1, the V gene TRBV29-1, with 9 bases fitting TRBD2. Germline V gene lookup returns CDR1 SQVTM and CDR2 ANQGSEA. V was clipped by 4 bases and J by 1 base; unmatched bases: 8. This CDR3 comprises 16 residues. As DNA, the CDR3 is TGCAGCGTTGGTGCCGCGGGAGGGCTATCCTACAATGAGCAGTTCTTC. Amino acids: CSVGAAGGLSYNEQFF.

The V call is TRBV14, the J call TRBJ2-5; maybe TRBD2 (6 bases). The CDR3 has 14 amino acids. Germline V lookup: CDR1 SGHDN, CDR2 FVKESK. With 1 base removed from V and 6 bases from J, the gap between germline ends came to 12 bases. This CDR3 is CASSQAGVIKTQYF. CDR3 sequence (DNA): TGTGCCAGCAGCCAAGCGGGAGTGATAAAGACCCAGTACTTC. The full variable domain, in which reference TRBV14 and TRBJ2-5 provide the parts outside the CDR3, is EAGVTQFPSHSVIEKGQTVTLRCDPISGHDNLYWYRRVMGKEIKFLLHFVKESKQDESGMPNNRFLAERTGGTYSTLKVQPAELEDSGVYFCASSQAGVIKTQYFGPGTRLLVL.

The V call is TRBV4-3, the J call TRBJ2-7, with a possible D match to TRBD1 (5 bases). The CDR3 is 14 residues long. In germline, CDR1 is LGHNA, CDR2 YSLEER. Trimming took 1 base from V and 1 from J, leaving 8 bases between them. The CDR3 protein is CASSQARASYEQYF. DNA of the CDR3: TGCGCCAGCAGCCAAGCCAGGGCATCCTACGAGCAGTACTTC.

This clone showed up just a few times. DNA of the CDR3: TGTGCCAGCAGTGAATTAGAGGGTTCGGGTGAAAAACTGTTTTTT. Translation gives CASSELEGSGEKLFF. The rearrangement uses TRBV6-1 and TRBJ1-4; D is undetermined. Germline V gene data show CDR1 as MNHNS and CDR2 as SASEGT. The CDR3 covers 15 residues. Trimming removed 2 bases at V and 7 bases at J, with 14 bases between.

DNA for the CDR3: TGTGCCAGCAGCTTGGGGGACAGTAACTATGGCTACACCTTC. Translating it yields CASSLGDSNYGYTF. The genes are TRBV5-6 and TRBJ1-2, with 7 bases matching TRBD1. The CDR3 length is 14 residues. V lost 0 bases, J lost 1 base, and 0 bases stayed unmatched. Germline CDR1 reads SGHDT; CDR2 reads YYEEEE.

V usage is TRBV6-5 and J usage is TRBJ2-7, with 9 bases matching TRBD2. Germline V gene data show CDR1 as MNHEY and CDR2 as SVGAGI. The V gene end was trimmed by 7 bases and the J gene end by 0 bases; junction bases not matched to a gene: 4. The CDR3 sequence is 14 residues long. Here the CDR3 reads CASKAGGRSYEQYF. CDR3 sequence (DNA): TGTGCCAGCAAGGCGGGAGGGCGCTCCTACGAGCAGTACTTC.

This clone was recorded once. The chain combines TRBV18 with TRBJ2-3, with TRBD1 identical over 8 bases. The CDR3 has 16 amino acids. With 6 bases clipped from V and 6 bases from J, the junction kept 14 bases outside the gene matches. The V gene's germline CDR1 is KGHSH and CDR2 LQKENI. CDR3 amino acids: CASSGNDRGEWDTQYF. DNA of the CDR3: TGTGCCAGCTCCGGAAATGACAGGGGCGAGTGGGATACGCAGTATTTT.

CDR3 sequence: CAWSVTGDGAFF. CDR3 nucleotide sequence: TGTGCCTGGAGTGTAACGGGGGATGGGGCTTTCTTT. The chain employs TRBV30 and TRBJ1-1, with D possibly TRBD1 on 5 matching bases. The ends were cut back, 0 bases at V and 11 bases at J, with 13 bases in the middle. The germline gives CDR1 GTSNPN, CDR2 SVGIG (reference sequence). The CDR3 contains 12 residues. The whole variable domain, filled in from reference TRBV30 and TRBJ1-1, reads SQTIHQWPATLVQPVGSPLSLECTVEGTSNPNLYWYRQAAGRGLQLLFYSVGIGQISSEVPQNLSASRPQDRQFILSSKKLLLSDSGFYLCAWSVTGDGAFFGQGTRLTVV.

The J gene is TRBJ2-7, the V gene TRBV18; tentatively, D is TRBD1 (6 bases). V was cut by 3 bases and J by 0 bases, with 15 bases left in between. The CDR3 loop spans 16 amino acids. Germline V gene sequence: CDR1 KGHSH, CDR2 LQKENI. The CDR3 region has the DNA TGTGCCAGCTCACCCGCACAGGGTTCGGGCTCCTACGAGCAGTACTTC. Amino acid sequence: CASSPAQGSGSYEQYF.

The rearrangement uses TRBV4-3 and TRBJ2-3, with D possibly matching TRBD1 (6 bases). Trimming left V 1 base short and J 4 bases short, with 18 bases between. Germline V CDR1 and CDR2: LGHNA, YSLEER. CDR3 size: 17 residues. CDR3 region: CASSQAPQGSGPDTQYF. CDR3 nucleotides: TGCGCCAGCAGCCAAGCCCCCCAGGGGAGTGGACCAGATACGCAGTATTTT.

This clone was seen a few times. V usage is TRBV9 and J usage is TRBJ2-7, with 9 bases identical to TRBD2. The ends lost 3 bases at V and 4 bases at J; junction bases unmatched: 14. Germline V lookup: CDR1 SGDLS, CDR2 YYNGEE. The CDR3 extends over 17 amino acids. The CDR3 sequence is CASSASLSGSFGYEQYF. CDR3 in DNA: TGTGCCAGCAGCGCATCGCTTAGCGGGAGTTTCGGGTACGAGCAGTACTTC.

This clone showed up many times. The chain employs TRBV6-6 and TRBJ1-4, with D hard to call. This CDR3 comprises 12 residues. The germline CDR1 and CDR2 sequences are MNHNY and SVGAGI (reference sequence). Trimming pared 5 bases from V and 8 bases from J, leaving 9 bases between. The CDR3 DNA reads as TGTGCCAGCAGTGCCCTAGCCGAAAAACTGTTTTTT. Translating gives CASSALAEKLFF.

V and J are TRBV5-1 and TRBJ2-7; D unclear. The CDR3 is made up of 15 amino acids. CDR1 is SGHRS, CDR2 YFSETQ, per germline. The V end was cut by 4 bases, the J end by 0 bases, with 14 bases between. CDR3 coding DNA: TGCGCCAGCAGCCCTGGCAGCGCGAACTCCTACGAGCAGTACTTC. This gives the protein CASSPGSANSYEQYF.

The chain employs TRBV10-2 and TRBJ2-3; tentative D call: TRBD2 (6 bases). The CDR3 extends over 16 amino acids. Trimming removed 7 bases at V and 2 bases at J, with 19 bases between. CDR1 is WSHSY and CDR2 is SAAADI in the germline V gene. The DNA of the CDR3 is TGCGCCAGCAAAAGGATAGTCGGGGGAGTCACAGATACGCAGTATTTT. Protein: CASKRIVGGVTDTQYF.

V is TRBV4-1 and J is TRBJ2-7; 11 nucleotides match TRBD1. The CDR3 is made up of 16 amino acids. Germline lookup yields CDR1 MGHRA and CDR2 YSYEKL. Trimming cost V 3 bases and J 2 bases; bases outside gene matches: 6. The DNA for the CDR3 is TGCGCCAGCAGCCAGACAGAGGGACAGGGGGCCTACGAGCAGTACTTC. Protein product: CASSQTEGQGAYEQYF.

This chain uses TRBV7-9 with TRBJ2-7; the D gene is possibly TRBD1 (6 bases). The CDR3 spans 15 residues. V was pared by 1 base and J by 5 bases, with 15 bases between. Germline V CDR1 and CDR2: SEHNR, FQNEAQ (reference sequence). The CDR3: CASSLDRARGDEQYF. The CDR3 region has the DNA TGTGCCAGCAGCTTAGACAGGGCAAGGGGTGACGAGCAGTACTTC.

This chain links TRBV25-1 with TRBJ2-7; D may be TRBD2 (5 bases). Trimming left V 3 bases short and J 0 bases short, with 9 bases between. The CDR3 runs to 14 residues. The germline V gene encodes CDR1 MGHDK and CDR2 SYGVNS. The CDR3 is CASSEGGSSYEQYF. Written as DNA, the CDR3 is TGTGCCAGCAGTGAGGGTGGGAGCTCCTACGAGCAGTACTTC.

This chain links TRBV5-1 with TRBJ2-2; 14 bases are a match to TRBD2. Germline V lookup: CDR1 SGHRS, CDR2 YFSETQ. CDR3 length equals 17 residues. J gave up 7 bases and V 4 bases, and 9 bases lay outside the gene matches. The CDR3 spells CASSATSGGAYGGELFF. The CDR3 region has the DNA TGCGCCAGCAGCGCGACTAGCGGGGGGGCCTATGGCGGGGAGCTGTTTTTT.

The CDR3 nucleotides are TGTGCCAGCAGCTTAGTTAGGGGCGGCCAAGAGACCCAGTACTTC. Amino acids: CASSLVRGGQETQYF. The V and J genes are TRBV7-2 and TRBJ2-5; D is possibly TRBD1 (5 bases). From germline, CDR1 is SGHTA and CDR2 FQGNSA. The CDR3 is 15 residues long. Trimming took 1 base from V and 1 from J, leaving 10 bases between them.

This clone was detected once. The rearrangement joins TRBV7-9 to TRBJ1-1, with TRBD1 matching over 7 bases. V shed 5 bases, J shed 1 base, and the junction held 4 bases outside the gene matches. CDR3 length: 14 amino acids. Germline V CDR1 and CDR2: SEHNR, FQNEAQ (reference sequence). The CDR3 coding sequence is TGTGCCAGCAGCGTCCCAGGGGGGAACACTGAAGCTTTCTTT. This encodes CASSVPGGNTEAFF.

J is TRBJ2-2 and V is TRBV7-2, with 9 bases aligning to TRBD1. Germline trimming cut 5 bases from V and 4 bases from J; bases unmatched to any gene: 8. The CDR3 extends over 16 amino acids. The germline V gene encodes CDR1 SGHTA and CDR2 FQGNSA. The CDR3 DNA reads TGTGCCAGCAGCCCGCCCGGGACAGGGCCCACCGGGGAGCTGTTTTTT. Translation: CASSPPGTGPTGELFF. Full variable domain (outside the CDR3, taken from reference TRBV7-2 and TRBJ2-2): GAGVSQSPSNKVTEKGKDVELRCDPISGHTALYWYRQSLGQGLEFLIYFQGNSAPDKSGLPSDRFSAERTGGSVSTLTIQRTQQEDSAVYLCASSPPGTGPTGELFFGEGSRLTVL.

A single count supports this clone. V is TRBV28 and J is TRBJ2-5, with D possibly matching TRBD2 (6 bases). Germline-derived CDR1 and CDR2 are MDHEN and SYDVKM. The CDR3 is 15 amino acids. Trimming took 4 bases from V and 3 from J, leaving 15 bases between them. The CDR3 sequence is CASSWRGRLEETQYF. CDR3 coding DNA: TGTGCCAGCAGTTGGAGGGGACGATTGGAAGAGACCCAGTACTTC.

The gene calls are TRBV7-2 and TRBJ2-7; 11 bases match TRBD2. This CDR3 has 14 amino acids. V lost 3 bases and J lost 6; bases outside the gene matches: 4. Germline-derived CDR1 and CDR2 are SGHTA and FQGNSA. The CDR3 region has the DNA TGTGCCAGCAGCTTGATAGCGGGGGGGCGCGAGCAGTACTTC. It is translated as CASSLIAGGREQYF.

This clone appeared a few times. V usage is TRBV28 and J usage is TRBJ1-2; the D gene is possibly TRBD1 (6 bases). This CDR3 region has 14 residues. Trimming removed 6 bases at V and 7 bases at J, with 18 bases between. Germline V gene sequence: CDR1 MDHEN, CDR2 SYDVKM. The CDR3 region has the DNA TGTGCCAGCAGCCTCGGATGGGGGCGAGGTGGCTACACCTTC. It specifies CASSLGWGRGGYTF.

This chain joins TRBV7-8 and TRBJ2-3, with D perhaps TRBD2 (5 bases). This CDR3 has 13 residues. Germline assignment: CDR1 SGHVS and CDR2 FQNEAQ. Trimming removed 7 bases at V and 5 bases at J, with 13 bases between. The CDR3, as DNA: TGTGCCAGCACCGAACTAGGGAAAGATACGCAGTATTTT. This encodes CASTELGKDTQYF.

The CDR3: CASSVMGQQNSPLHF. CDR3 bases: TGTGCCAGCAGTGTAATGGGACAGCAGAATTCACCCCTCCACTTT. The rearrangement joins TRBV2 to TRBJ1-6; 7 positions agree with TRBD1. CDR1 is SNHLY, CDR2 FYNNEI, per germline. CDR3 size: 15 residues. Trimming took 4 bases from V and 7 from J; bases not matched to a gene: 7.